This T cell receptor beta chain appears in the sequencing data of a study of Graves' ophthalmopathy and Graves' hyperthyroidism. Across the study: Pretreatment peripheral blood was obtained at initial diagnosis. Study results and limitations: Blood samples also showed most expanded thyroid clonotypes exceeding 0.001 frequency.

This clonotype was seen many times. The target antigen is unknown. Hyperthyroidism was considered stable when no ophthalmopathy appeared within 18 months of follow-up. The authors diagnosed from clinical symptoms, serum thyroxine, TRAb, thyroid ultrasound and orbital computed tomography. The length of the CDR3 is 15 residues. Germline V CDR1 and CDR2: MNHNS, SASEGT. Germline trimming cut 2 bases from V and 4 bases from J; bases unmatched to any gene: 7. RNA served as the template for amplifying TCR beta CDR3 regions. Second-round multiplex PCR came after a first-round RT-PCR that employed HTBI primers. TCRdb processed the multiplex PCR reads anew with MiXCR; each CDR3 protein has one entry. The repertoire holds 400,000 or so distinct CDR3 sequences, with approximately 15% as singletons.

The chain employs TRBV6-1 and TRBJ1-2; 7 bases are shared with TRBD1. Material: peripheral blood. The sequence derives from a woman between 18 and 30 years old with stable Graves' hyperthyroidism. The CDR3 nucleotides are TGTGCCAGCAGTGAAATAGGCAGGGGGACCTATGGCTACACCTTC. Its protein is CASSEIGRGTYGYTF.